These 7 T cell receptor beta chains came from one sample sequenced in a study of T cells after yellow fever vaccination. TCRdb redid the calling of the 5' RACE reads with MiXCR, one entry per CDR3 protein. This table holds hundreds of thousands of distinct CDR3 sequences, approximately 15% found once. The source material was PBMCs, sampled on the day of the yellow fever booster vaccination. All receptors derive from a man aged 25 to 45 who received the YFV17D yellow fever vaccine.

The chain recombines TRBV20-1 with TRBJ2-3; 9 bases match TRBD2. The CDR3 extends over 18 amino acids. The germline gives CDR1 DFQATT, CDR2 SNEGSKA (reference sequence). J gave up 4 bases and V 3 bases, and 17 bases lay outside the gene matches. In DNA, the CDR3 is TGCAGTGCTAGTGACCTTAGGGGCGCGGGAGGGCCCCCAGATACGCAGTATTTT. It yields the protein CSASDLRGAGGPPDTQYF.

The chain carries TRBV4-3 and TRBJ2-3; weak D call: TRBD2 (7 bases). Looked up from germline, CDR1 is LGHNA and CDR2 is YSLEER. The CDR3 extends over 19 amino acids. V was pared by 3 bases and J by 5 bases, with 27 bases between. The CDR3 coding sequence is TGCGCCAGCAGCCAGGGGGCCGGTGGGCTAGCGGCGAAGAAAGATACGCAGTATTTT. Encoded protein: CASSQGAGGLAAKKDTQYF.

This clonotype came up a few times. The chain carries TRBV5-8 and TRBJ2-6, with a weak D call TRBD2 (6 bases). V gave up 3 bases and J gave up 1 base, with 14 bases separating them. Per germline, CDR1 SGHTS and CDR2 YDEGEE. This CDR3 contains 17 residues. This chain's CDR3 is CASSSKGGPSGANVLTF. Here the CDR3 DNA reads TGTGCCAGCAGCTCTAAGGGAGGCCCATCTGGGGCCAACGTCCTGACTTTC.

The chain uses TRBV30 and TRBJ2-2; D is uncertain. The CDR3 is 15 amino acids. The germline CDR1 and CDR2 sequences are GTSNPN and SVGIG (reference sequence). V dropped 1 base and J dropped 6 bases, with 15 bases sitting between them. The CDR3 reads CAWSGGRVGPGELFF. Written as DNA, the CDR3 is TGTGCCTGGAGTGGCGGTAGGGTAGGACCCGGGGAGCTGTTTTTT.

This clonotype was counted between two and nine times. V usage is TRBV18 and J usage is TRBJ2-6, with D possibly being TRBD1 (5 bases). CDR3 size: 16 residues. With 4 bases removed from V and 2 bases from J, the gap between germline ends came to 12 bases. Germline CDR1 is KGHSH and CDR2 is LQKENI. In nucleotides, the CDR3 is TGTGCCAGCTCACTCAGGGCCCCTACTGGGGCCAACGTCCTGACTTTC. Translated: CASSLRAPTGANVLTF.

V gene TRBV7-2 combines with J gene TRBJ2-4; 7 nucleotides match TRBD2. From germline, CDR1 is SGHTA and CDR2 FQGNSA. With V trimmed by 4 bases and J by 6 bases, 6 bases remained unmatched. The CDR3 loop spans 14 amino acids. This chain's CDR3 is CASSSRGERNIQYF. CDR3 DNA sequence: TGTGCCAGCAGCTCACGGGGGGAACGAAACATTCAGTACTTC.

This clonotype was detected only a few times. The chain combines TRBV20-1 with TRBJ2-7, with TRBD1 matching 7 bases. The CDR3 sequence is 13 residues long. Unmatched junction bases numbered 7, after V lost 6 bases and J lost 2 bases. CDR1 is DFQATT and CDR2 is SNEGSKA in the germline V gene (reference sequence). CDR3 DNA sequence: TGCAGTGCCAACCGACAGGGAACCTACGAGCAGTACTTC. It yields the protein CSANRQGTYEQYF.